Reported below is one T cell receptor beta chain. Its antigen is undetermined. The CDR3 runs to 13 residues. V was shortened by 4 bases and J by 8 bases, with 12 bases between the two germline ends. In germline, CDR1 is SEHNR, CDR2 FQNEAQ (reference sequence). The source of the sample is a study of OX40 agonist ivuxolimab in advanced cancers. Study-wide results and caveats: Some nonresponders likewise displayed low normalized T-cell clonal expansion. Mean expanded clone counts were higher in CD8+ than CD4+ T cells.

The table came from immunoSEQ multiplex PCR; TCRdb's copy has only in-frame clones and leaves some out. The sample lists 65,000 to 90,000 clones, more than 75% occurring once. The receptor was derived from an adult with an advanced solid tumor such as melanoma, head and neck, liver or kidney cancer. Sequenced material: CD4+ or CD8+ T cells sorted from blood, taken in a trial of the OX40 agonist ivuxolimab. This chain joins TRBV7-9 and TRBJ1-5; the D gene is possibly TRBD1 (6 bases). CDR3 region: CASSSTEGEPQHF. CDR3 in DNA: TGTGCCAGCAGCTCCACCGAGGGGGAGCCCCAGCATTTT.